The clone carrying this T cell receptor (beta chain) was detected a few times. Its matching antigen is unknown. Germline assignment: CDR1 LGHDT and CDR2 YNNKEL (reference sequence). The CDR3 is 14 amino acids. V lost 4 bases, J lost 1 base, and 10 bases lay in between. Then a second PCR, running about 6 to 11 cycles, was carried out with a sample-barcoded 5' primer and a J-beta primer mix. Every molecule of cDNA carried a tag from a template-switch adaptor with 12 random nucleotides. Each CDR3 protein gets one entry after TCRdb re-called the 5' RACE reads with MiXCR. The table includes about 1,000,000 distinct CDR3 sequences, less than 50% detected once. This sample is part of a study of blood T cells in healthy people across ages. Study outcomes and limitations: In the absence of known donor CMV status, changes in expanded clonotypes were possibly confounded.

All donors came from Russia, were Caucasian and healthy, and spanned ages about 6 to 100. The receptor was derived from a woman aged 55 to 70 in good health. This rearrangement joins TRBV3-1 to TRBJ1-2; D uncertain. The sequenced sample consisted of blood. The CDR3 is CASSPEILNYGYTF. For the CDR3, the DNA is TGTGCCAGCAGCCCGGAAATACTTAACTATGGCTACACCTTC.